This T cell receptor (beta chain) was obtained from a study of technical replicates of blood from a few donors (dated by TCRdb to between 2016 and 2019). The library was produced with the immunoSEQ multiplex PCR assay. Imported from immuneACCESS, the table was reduced by TCRdb to in-frame sequences with V and J called. These copies leave out some clones; in studies compared against another copy, an unresolved V gene accounts for under half, and the cause of the remainder is not known. For this sample there are more than 65,000 clones; around 94% appear just once. Approximately 0.25% of the sample goes to the ten largest clones. About this clone: Its antigen remains undetermined. Within one base of it there is no much larger clone, and no base qualities were kept.

Including the terminal cysteine and phenylalanine, the CDR3 comprises 12 residues. The sequence is cut down to CDR3 DNA, 36 bases in frame from base 1. V loses 0 bases, J loses 7 bases, and the germline ends lie 8 bases apart. CDR1 and CDR2, per the germline V gene, are SGHRS and YFSETQ. The chain links TRBV5-1 with TRBJ2-7, with the identity of the D gene unclear. Sequencing input: T cells isolated from PBMCs. This clonotype was obtained from a human donor in good health. CDR3 sequence: CASSLGPMEQYF. The DNA sequence is TGCGCCAGCAGCTTGGGTCCCATGGAGCAGTACTTC.